Following are 3 T cell receptor beta chains from one sample sequenced in a study of human T cells and chemical hapten exposure. The time point is: patch test 1, 2 weeks after DPC sensitization. The treatment denotes: therapeutic diphenylcyclopropenone sensitization with weekly scalp DPC. MiXCR was run by TCRdb on the RACE reads, yielding one entry per CDR3 protein. The data contain 150,000 to 200,000 distinct CDR3 sequences, 14% of them seen just once; the ten biggest clones take up 1.7%. The sequencing used whole blood, collected in connection with sensitization to the hapten diphenylcyclopropenone (DPC). Every receptor here comes from a woman between 25 and 40 years old with alopecia areata. Some clones in this sample may be carry-over from other donors' samples.

The chain carries TRBV18 and TRBJ1-1, with 8 bases matching TRBD1. CDR1 and CDR2 (germline): KGHSH, LQKENI. The CDR3 has 14 amino acids. With 3 bases clipped from V and 4 bases from J, the junction kept 4 bases outside the gene matches. CDR3 DNA: TGTGCCAGCTCACCGTCGGACAGGGCCACTGAAGCTTTCTTT. It specifies CASSPSDRATEAFF.

This clonotype came up a few times. The rearrangement uses TRBV20-1 and TRBJ2-7, with D perhaps given as TRBD1 or TRBD2 (5 bases each). This CDR3 has 16 residues. In germline, CDR1 is DFQATT, CDR2 SNEGSKA (reference sequence). With 0 bases removed from V and 0 bases from J, the gap between germline ends came to 15 bases. CDR3 residues: CSARDRQKGTSYEQYF. The CDR3 bases are TGCAGTGCTAGAGACAGACAGAAAGGGACCTCCTACGAGCAGTACTTC.

This chain links TRBV3-1 with TRBJ2-1, with 10 bases aligning to TRBD2. The CDR3 length is 16 residues. The germline V gene has CDR1 LGHDT and CDR2 YNNKEL (reference sequence). Losses at the gene ends were 4 bases for V and 6 bases for J; bases not matched to a gene: 9. CDR3: CASSLASGRAGNEQFF. The DNA of the CDR3 is TGTGCCAGCAGCCTGGCCAGCGGGAGGGCCGGCAATGAGCAGTTCTTC.